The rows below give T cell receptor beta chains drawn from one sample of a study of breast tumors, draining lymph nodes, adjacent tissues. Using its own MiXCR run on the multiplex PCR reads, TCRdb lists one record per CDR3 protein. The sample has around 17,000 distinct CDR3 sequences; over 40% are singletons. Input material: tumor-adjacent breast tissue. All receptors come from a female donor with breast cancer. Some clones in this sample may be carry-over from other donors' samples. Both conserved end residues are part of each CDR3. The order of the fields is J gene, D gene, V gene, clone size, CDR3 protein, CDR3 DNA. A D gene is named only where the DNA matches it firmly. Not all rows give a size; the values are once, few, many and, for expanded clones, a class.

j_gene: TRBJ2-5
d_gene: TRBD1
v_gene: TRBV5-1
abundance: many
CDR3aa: CAGSLGQGMKETQYF
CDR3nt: TGCGCCGGCAGCTTGGGACAGGGGATGAAGGAGACCCAGTACTTC

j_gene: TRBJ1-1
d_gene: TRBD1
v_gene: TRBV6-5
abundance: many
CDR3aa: CASIGTGRNTEAFF
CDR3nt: TGTGCCAGCATAGGGACAGGCCGGAACACTGAAGCTTTCTTT

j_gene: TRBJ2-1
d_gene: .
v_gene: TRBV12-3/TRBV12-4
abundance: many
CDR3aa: CASSFGGEQFF
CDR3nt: TGTGCCAGCAGTTTTGGCGGTGAGCAGTTCTTC

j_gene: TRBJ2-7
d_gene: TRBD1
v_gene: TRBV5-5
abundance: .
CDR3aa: CASSLGTDYEQYF
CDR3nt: TGTGCCAGCAGCTTAGGGACAGATTACGAGCAGTACTTC

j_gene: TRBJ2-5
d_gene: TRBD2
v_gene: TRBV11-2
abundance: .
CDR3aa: CASSPTGLAGSQETQYF
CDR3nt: TGTGCCAGCAGCCCCACGGGACTAGCGGGGTCCCAAGAGACCCAGTACTTC

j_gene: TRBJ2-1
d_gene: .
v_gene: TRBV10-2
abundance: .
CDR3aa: CASSDPYNEQFF
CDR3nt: TGCGCCAGCAGTGACCCGTACAATGAGCAGTTCTTC

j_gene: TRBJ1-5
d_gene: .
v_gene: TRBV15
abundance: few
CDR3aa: CATSRRQDQPQHF
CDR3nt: TGTGCCACCAGCAGAAGACAGGATCAGCCCCAGCATTTT

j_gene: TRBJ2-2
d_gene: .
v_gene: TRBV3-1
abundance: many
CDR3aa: CASRPSGGRRGTGELFF
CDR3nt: TGTGCCAGCAGACCTTCCGGGGGAAGGAGGGGCACCGGGGAGCTGTTTTTT

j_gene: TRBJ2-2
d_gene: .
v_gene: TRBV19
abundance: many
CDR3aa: CASSVSTYTGELFF
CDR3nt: TGTGCCAGTAGTGTGTCCACGTACACCGGGGAGCTGTTTTTT

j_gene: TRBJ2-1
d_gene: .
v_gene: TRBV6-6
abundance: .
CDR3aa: CASSHSKVGGRVRNEQFF
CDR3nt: TGTGCCAGCAGTCACTCGAAGGTCGGAGGCCGGGTGAGGAATGAGCAGTTCTTC

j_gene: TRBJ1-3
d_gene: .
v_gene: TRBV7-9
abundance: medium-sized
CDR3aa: CASSLSLSASGNTIYF
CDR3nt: TGTGCCAGCAGCTTAAGTCTCAGTGCGTCTGGAAACACCATATATTTT

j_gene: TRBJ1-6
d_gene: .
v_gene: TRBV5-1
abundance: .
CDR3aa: CARHLCTSVPAVQGIPLHF
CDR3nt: .

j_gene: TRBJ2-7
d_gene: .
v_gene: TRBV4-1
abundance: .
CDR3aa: CASSQEGGRGNPYEQYF
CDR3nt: TGCGCCAGCAGCCAAGAGGGGGGGCGGGGGAACCCCTACGAGCAGTACTTC

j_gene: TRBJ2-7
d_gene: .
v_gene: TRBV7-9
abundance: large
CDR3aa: CASTDSYEQYF
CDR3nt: TGTGCCAGCACCGACTCCTACGAGCAGTACTTC

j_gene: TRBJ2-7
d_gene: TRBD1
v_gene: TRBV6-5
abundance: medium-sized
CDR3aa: CASSFTAGTGKAYEQYF
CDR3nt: TGTGCCAGCAGTTTTACAGCCGGGACAGGGAAAGCCTACGAGCAGTACTTC

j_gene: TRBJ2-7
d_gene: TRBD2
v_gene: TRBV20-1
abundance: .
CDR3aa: CSARVAGGLLSYF
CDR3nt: TGCAGTGCTAGAGTCGCGGGAGGACTTCTGTCTTACTTC

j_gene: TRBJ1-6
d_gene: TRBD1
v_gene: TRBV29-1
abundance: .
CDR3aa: CGVKTGANSPLHF
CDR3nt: TGCGGCGTGAAGACAGGGGCTAATTCACCCCTCCACTTT

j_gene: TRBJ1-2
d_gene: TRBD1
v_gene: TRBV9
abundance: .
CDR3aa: CASSVGTGDYGYTF
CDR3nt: TGTGCCAGCAGCGTAGGGACAGGGGACTATGGCTACACCTTC

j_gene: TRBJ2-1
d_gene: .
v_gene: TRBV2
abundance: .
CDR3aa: CARGGGNEQFF
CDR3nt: TGTGCCAGAGGGGGGGGGAATGAGCAGTTCTTC

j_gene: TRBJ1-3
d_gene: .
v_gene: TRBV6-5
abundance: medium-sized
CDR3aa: CASSYGGSGNTIYF
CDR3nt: TGTGCCAGCAGTTACGGTGGGTCTGGAAACACCATATATTTT

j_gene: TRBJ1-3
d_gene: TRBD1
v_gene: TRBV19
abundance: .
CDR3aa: CASSAGTVMANTIYF
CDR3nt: TGTGCCAGTAGTGCCGGGACAGTAATGGCAAACACCATATATTTT

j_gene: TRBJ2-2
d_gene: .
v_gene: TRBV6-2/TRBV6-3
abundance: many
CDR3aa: CASTEVGGRNTGELFF
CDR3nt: TGTGCCAGCACCGAAGTGGGGGGAAGGAACACCGGGGAGCTGTTTTTT

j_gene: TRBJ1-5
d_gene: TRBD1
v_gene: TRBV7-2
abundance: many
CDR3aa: CASTSGQGIQPQHF
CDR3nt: TGTGCCAGCACCTCAGGACAGGGGATCCAGCCCCAGCATTTT

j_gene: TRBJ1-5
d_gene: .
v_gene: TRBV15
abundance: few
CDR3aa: CATSRDTQPQHF
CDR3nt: TGTGCCACCAGCAGAGACACTCAGCCCCAGCATTTT

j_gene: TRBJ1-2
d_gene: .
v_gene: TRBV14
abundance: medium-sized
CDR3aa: CASSRGQRRVGYTF
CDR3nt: TGTGCCAGCAGTAGAGGGCAGCGGCGAGTTGGCTACACCTTC

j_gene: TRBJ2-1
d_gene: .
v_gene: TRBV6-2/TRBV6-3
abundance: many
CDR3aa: CASSYDPSTGNEQFF
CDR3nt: TGTGCCAGCAGTTACGACCCCTCAACCGGCAATGAGCAGTTCTTC

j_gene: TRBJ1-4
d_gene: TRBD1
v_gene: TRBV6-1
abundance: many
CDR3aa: CASSWGQGNEKLFF
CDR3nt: TGTGCCAGCAGCTGGGGACAGGGGAATGAAAAACTGTTTTTT

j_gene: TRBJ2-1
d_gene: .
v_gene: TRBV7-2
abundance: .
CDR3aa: CASSPSYNEQFF
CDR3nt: TGTGCCAGCAGCCCCTCCTACAATGAGCAGTTCTTC

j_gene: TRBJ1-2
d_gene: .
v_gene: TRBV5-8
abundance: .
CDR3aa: CASTNLAGGNEQYYGYTF
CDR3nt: TGTGCCAGCACCAATCTAGCGGGAGGTAACGAGCAGTACTATGGCTACACCTTC

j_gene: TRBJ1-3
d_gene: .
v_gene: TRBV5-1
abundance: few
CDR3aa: CASSLDGRSGNTIYF
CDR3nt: TGCGCCAGCAGCTTGGACGGACGCTCTGGAAACACCATATATTTT

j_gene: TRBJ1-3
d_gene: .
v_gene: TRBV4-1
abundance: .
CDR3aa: CASSQDGPVGGNTIYF
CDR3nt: TGCGCCAGCAGCCAAGATGGGCCCGTTGGTGGAAACACCATATATTTT

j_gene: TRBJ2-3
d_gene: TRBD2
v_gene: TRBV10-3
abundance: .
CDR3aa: CAIRGWTSGMGDTQYF
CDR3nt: TGTGCCATCAGAGGCTGGACTAGCGGGATGGGGGATACGCAGTATTTT

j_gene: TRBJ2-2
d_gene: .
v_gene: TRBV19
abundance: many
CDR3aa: CASQTGQNTGELFF
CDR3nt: TGTGCCAGCCAAACGGGACAGAACACCGGGGAGCTGTTTTTT

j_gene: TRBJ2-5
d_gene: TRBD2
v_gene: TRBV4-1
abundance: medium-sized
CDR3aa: CASSHPGRAETQYF
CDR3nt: TGCGCCAGCAGCCACCCCGGGAGGGCAGAGACCCAGTACTTC

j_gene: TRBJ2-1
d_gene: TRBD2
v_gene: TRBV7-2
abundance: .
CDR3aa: CASSLIGTSRSNEQFF
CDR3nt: TGTGCCAGCAGCTTAATCGGGACTAGCAGATCCAATGAGCAGTTCTTC

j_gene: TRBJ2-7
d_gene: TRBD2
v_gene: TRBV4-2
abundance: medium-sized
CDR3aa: CASSQRGTGEQYF
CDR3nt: TGTGCCAGCAGCCAGCGGGGGACGGGCGAGCAGTACTTC

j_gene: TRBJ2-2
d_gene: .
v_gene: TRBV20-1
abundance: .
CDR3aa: CSAFSHGELFF
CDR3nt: TGCAGTGCCTTTAGTCACGGGGAGCTGTTTTTT

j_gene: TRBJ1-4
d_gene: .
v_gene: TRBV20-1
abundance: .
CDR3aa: CSASQGANEKLFF
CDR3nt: TGCAGTGCCTCACAGGGCGCTAATGAAAAACTGTTTTTT

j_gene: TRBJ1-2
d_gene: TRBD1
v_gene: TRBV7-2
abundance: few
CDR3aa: CASSPFPGTANYGYTF
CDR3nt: TGTGCCAGCAGCCCTTTCCCCGGGACAGCTAACTATGGCTACACCTTC

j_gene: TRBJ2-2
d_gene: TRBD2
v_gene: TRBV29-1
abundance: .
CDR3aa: CSVPTSGRGTGELFF
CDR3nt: TGCAGCGTACCCACTAGCGGGAGGGGCACCGGGGAGCTGTTTTTT

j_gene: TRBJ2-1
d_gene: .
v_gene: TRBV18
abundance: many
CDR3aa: CASSVGYNEQFF
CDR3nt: TGTGCCAGCTCAGTAGGCTACAATGAGCAGTTCTTC

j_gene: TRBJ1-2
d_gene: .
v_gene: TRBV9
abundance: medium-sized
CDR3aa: CASSPQGSYGYTF
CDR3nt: TGTGCCAGCAGCCCCCAGGGGAGCTATGGCTACACCTTC

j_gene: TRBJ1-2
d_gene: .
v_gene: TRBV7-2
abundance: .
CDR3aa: CASSLGRANVGYTF
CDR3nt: TGTGCCAGCAGCTTGGGAAGGGCTAATGTTGGCTACACCTTC